The source of this T cell receptor beta chain is a study of shared clonotypes between healthy human individuals. Naive CD8 cells lacked CD45RO, underwent positive selection for CCR7 and left out terminally differentiated effector memory CD45RA+ cells. The germline V gene has CDR1 MNHNY and CDR2 SVGAGI (reference sequence). CDR3 length equals 16 residues. V gave up 5 bases and J gave up 0 bases; unmatched junction bases: 6. Generated by immunoSEQ multiplex PCR, the TCRdb table keeps only in-frame clones and is missing some. The table records hundreds of thousands of clones, roughly 92% of them present only once.

This receptor was taken from a man younger than 45 in good health. The sample taken for sequencing was naive CD8+ T cells sorted from blood. This chain links TRBV6-6 with TRBJ1-4; 7 bases align to TRBD1. For the CDR3, the DNA is TGTGCCAGCAGTCGACTGGGGACAGCAACTAATGAAAAACTGTTTTTT. It is translated as CASSRLGTATNEKLFF.